This TCR beta chain was recovered during a study of T cell responses to AZD1222 COVID-19 vaccine. This CDR3 has 14 residues. V lost 2 bases and J lost 1; bases outside the gene matches: 1. CDR1 is SEHNR and CDR2 is FQNEAQ in the germline V gene (reference sequence). This table comes from immunoSEQ multiplex PCR, and its TCRdb copy is limited to in-frame clones, with some not included. The sample lists about 150,000 clones, approximately 90% occurring once. This clone was seen more than once but under ten times. This receptor was identified in an adult who received the AZD1222 COVID-19 vaccine. This specimen was peripheral blood, taken 28 days after the second AZD1222 dose. This chain connects TRBV7-9 to TRBJ2-5; TRBD2 agrees at 7 bases. The CDR3 protein is CASSLSGIQETQYF. The CDR3 bases are TGTGCCAGCAGCTTAAGCGGGATCCAAGAGACCCAGTACTTC.